This T cell receptor beta chain comes out of a study of cytomegalovirus exposure and HLA in healthy donors (TCRdb year 2017). Looking at the study overall: A later analysis indicated that the 100 to 150 validation repertoires were generated on the platform also employed for the approximately 690 repertoires of the first cohort. The study was designed to test whether signatures of past pathogen exposure could be identified by cataloging public T cell receptors. A separate validation cohort of about 110 different subjects was used in addition to the roughly 700-subject first cohort. To predict cytomegalovirus infection status, the study brought together high-throughput TCR immunosequencing, statistical association of individual TCRs with disease status, and machine learning. What the research found in general, with its limitations: Across donors, most TCR sequences were observed very rarely, whereas some public TCRs were present in many individuals. It was suggested by the authors that the approach could potentially be generalized to other disease states and immunological phenotypes. A later analysis had no HLA typing for the validation cohort, so co-occurrence there was scored across all 110 or so repertoires. In both the original and validation cohorts, the classifier was reported to diagnose cytomegalovirus status with high specificity and sensitivity. Three of the identified cytomegalovirus-associated TCR beta chains were confirmed in vitro to be specific for cytomegalovirus antigens. In a later analysis, TCRs clustered in the first cohort were found to also tend to co-occur in the roughly 120 validation repertoires, with 94% of cluster scores above 0. The study listed 150 to 200 TCR beta chains as associated with cytomegalovirus.

Library method: the immunoSEQ multiplex PCR assay. Under the source paper's analysis protocol: A statistical classification framework was developed to diagnose cytomegalovirus status using the catalog of TCR beta chain sequences. TCRdb took over this immuneACCESS table, retaining in-frame rearrangements with V and J assigned. Such tables are incomplete; in checked studies, under half of the missing clones stem from an unresolved V gene, and the remainder is unexplained. For V, J and clone size, that table is used; D and trimming come from the DNA. This sample holds 150,000 to 200,000 clones; 85% to 90% were observed only once. The leading ten clones occupy around 3% of the sample. Donors formed part of the validation cohort, which comprised over a hundred subjects and was distinct from the first cohort of fewer than 750 subjects. In this sample, this clone turned up once. Its cognate antigen has yet to be identified. Per-nucleotide qualities are absent, and no much larger clonotype sits a single base away.

V loses 5 bases of germline sequence and J loses 4 bases, and the interval between the two ends is 14 bases. From its cysteine to its phenylalanine, the CDR3 spans 14 amino acids. Kept here is only the CDR3 DNA, which spans 42 bases and is read in frame from base 1. The germline V gene (reference sequence) yields MNHEY for CDR1 and SMNVEV for CDR2. What was sequenced was PBMCs. The chain joins TRBV27 to TRBJ1-2, with TRBD1 as a weak D call on 5 bases. The sequence came from a man between 18 and 29 years old in good health and CMV-seronegative. CDR3 sequence: CASSRGLESYGYTF. The DNA sequence is TGTGCCAGCAGTAGGGGTCTTGAGAGCTATGGCTACACCTTC.